This TCR beta chain was identified during a study of T cell repertoires in cytomegalovirus infection. About the research overall: Recently identified HLA-C-restricted and well-studied HLA-B-restricted CMV epitopes were used. Public TCR beta signature analysis indicated the presence of both CMV infection and matching HLA type.

TCRdb re-analysed the reads in MiXCR, keeping a single row per CDR3 protein. This repertoire shows 640,000 or so distinct CDR3 sequences, around a third found once; its top ten account for 18%. Of note for this clonotype: Its matching antigen is unknown.

Regarding the study as a whole: CMV-specific HLA-C-restricted TCR beta clonotypes dominated the ex vivo response.

The sample consisted of cultured PBMCs, taken from culture after CMV antigen stimulation. This TCR came from a human donor in good health (CMV status not recorded). Some clones in this sample may be carry-over from other donors' samples.

CDR3 DNA: TGCGCCAGCAGCCAAGATCCCACAGGGAATCAGCCCCAGCATTTT. Translation gives CASSQDPTGNQPQHF. The chain carries TRBV4-3 and TRBJ1-5; possibly TRBD1 for D (6 bases). Deletions cut 0 bases from V and 4 bases from J, with 10 bases between. This CDR3 has 15 residues. CDR1 is LGHNA, CDR2 YSLEER, per germline.